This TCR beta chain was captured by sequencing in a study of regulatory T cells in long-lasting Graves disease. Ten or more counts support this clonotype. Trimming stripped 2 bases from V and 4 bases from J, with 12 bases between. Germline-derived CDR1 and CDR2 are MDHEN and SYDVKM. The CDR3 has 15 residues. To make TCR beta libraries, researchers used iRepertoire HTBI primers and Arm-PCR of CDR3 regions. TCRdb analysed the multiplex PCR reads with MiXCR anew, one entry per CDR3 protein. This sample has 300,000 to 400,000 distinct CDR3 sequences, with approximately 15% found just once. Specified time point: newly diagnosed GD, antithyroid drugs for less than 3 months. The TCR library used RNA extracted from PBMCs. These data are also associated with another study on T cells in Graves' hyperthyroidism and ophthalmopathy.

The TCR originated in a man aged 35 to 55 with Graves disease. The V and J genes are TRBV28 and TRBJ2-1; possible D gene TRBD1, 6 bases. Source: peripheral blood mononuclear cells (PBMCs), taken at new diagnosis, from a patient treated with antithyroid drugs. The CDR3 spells CASSLPNREYNEQFF. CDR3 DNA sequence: TGTGCCAGCAGTTTACCCAACAGGGAATACAATGAGCAGTTCTTC.